The 30 T cell receptor beta chains below come from one sample, sequenced in a study of blood T cell repertoires in COVID-19. Repertoires were generated with immunoSEQ multiplex PCR, while TCRdb's copy carries only in-frame clones and drops some. The sample carries approximately 210,000 clones, around nine tenths recorded once. The source material was peripheral blood. The receptors were gathered from a woman in her thirties or forties with acute or convalescent COVID-19.

The gene calls are TRBV4-1 and TRBJ1-6; no firm D call. V lost 0 bases and J 7 bases, leaving 7 bases between the germline ends. The germline V gene has CDR1 MGHRA and CDR2 YSYEKL. This CDR3 has 14 residues. CDR3 sequence (DNA): TGCGCCAGCAGCCAAGATGCGGCGAATTCACCCCTCCACTTT. Protein product: CASSQDAANSPLHF.

The V call is TRBV9, the J call TRBJ2-2; 7 bases are a match to TRBD2. V was clipped by 1 base and J by 5 bases; unmatched bases: 8. The CDR3 has 16 residues. The germline V gene encodes CDR1 SGDLS and CDR2 YYNGEE. DNA of the CDR3: TGTGCCAGCAGCGTAAGTGCCCTGCGGGGGACCGGGGAGCTGTTTTTT. Its protein is CASSVSALRGTGELFF.

The rearrangement joins TRBV6-1 to TRBJ1-3, with 10 nucleotides matching TRBD1. After removal of 3 bases from V and 12 bases from J, the junction contained 11 bases not matched to a gene. Germline V gene lookup returns CDR1 MNHNS and CDR2 SASEGT. CDR3 length: 15 residues. CDR3 DNA sequence: TGTGCCAGCAGTGAGGGACCGACAGGGGGCGAAAGCATATATTTT. This sequence encodes CASSEGPTGGESIYF.

This sequence joins TRBV2 and TRBJ1-4; D uncertain. The V gene's germline CDR1 is SNHLY and CDR2 FYNNEI. V was pared by 7 bases and J by 3 bases, with 15 bases between. This CDR3 region has 15 residues. CDR3 in amino acids: CASNLDGISNEKLFF. As DNA, the CDR3 is TGTGCCAGCAACCTAGACGGTATATCTAATGAAAAACTGTTTTTT.

CDR3 nucleotide sequence: TGTGCCAGCAGTACCGACAGGGGAGCTCAGCCCCAGCATTTT. Its translation is CASSTDRGAQPQHF. The V gene is TRBV6-6, the J gene TRBJ1-5; 8 positions match TRBD1. CDR3 length: 14 amino acids. Per germline, CDR1 MNHNY and CDR2 SVGAGI (reference sequence). With 5 bases clipped from V and 6 bases from J, the junction kept 6 bases outside the gene matches.

The chain employs TRBV18 and TRBJ2-5; TRBD1 might be the D (6 bases). The germline V gene encodes CDR1 KGHSH and CDR2 LQKENI. This CDR3 region has 13 residues. The V and J ends lost 1 base and 7 bases respectively, with 10 bases between them. The CDR3 DNA reads as TGTGCCAGCTCACCACAGGACAGAAGGACCCAGTACTTC. Residues: CASSPQDRRTQYF.

The chain uses TRBV19 and TRBJ1-1, with a weak D call TRBD1 (5 bases). Trimming stripped 4 bases from V and 1 base from J, with 16 bases between. Germline values: CDR1 LNHDA, CDR2 SQIVND (reference sequence). This CDR3 is 16 amino acids long. In DNA, the CDR3 is TGTGCCAGTAGTACCCGCCGCCTGACAGAGAACACTGAAGCTTTCTTT. Amino acid sequence: CASSTRRLTENTEAFF.

The V and J genes are TRBV30 and TRBJ1-2; perhaps TRBD1 as D (5 bases). V was trimmed by 8 bases and J by 4 bases, leaving 17 bases between them. This CDR3 is built from 13 residues. CDR1 is GTSNPN, CDR2 SVGIG, per germline (reference sequence). The CDR3 DNA follows: TGTGCCACGCGGACGGGACTCTCCTATGGCTACACCTTC. Translated, it gives CATRTGLSYGYTF.

V is TRBV5-1 and J is TRBJ1-4, with no clear D. CDR1 SGHRS and CDR2 YFSETQ come from the germline V gene. There are 14 residues in the CDR3. Trimming pared 0 bases from V and 2 bases from J, leaving 5 bases between. The CDR3 sequence is CASSLGATNEKLFF. In nucleotides, the CDR3 is TGCGCCAGCAGCTTGGGGGCGACTAATGAAAAACTGTTTTTT.

This chain connects TRBV4-1 to TRBJ2-3; D is perhaps TRBD2 (6 bases). Germline V gives CDR1 MGHRA, CDR2 YSYEKL. The V end lost 0 bases, the J end lost 1 base, and 11 bases lay between the germline ends. The CDR3 consists of 16 residues. CDR3 in DNA: TGCGCCAGCAGCCAAGATAGGACGGGGGGCACAGATACGCAGTATTTT. Its translation is CASSQDRTGGTDTQYF.

The rearrangement uses TRBV6-5 and TRBJ1-2; D perhaps matches TRBD1 (6 bases). Germline CDR1 and CDR2: MNHEY and SVGAGI. The CDR3 has 11 residues. The ends were cut back, 9 bases at V and 10 bases at J, with 15 bases in the middle. The CDR3 is CASSPGTFYTF. CDR3 bases: TGTGCCAGTTCCCCGGGGACATTCTACACCTTC.

This clone appeared once. The chain is built from TRBV15 and TRBJ1-4; D perhaps matches TRBD1 (6 bases). The V gene's germline CDR1 is LNHNV and CDR2 YYDKDF (reference sequence). The CDR3 contains 18 residues. Trimming removed 2 bases from V and 8 bases from J, with 24 bases in between. The CDR3 here is CATSRPRQAIEFEEKLFF. The CDR3 nucleotides are TGTGCCACCAGCAGACCGAGACAGGCCATCGAATTCGAGGAAAAACTGTTTTTT. The whole variable domain, remainder taken from reference TRBV15 and TRBJ1-4, is DAMVIQNPRYQVTQFGKPVTLSCSQTLNHNVMYWYQQKSSQAPKLLFHYYDKDFNNEADTPDNFQSRRPNTSFCFLDIRSPGLGDTAMYLCATSRPRQAIEFEEKLFFGSGTQLSVL.

The chain joins TRBV10-1 to TRBJ2-5; 9 bases align to TRBD2. CDR3 size: 14 residues. After removal of 3 bases from V and 1 base from J, the junction contained 0 bases not matched to a gene. Germline-derived CDR1 and CDR2 are WNHNN and SYGVQD (reference sequence). The CDR3, as DNA: TGCGCCAGCAGTGAAGCGGGGGGCCAAGAGACCCAGTACTTC. Translated: CASSEAGGQETQYF.

This chain links TRBV3-1 (or the pseudogene TRBV3-2) with TRBJ2-4, with 8 bases identical to TRBD2. This CDR3 spans 16 amino acids. The germline V gene has CDR1 LGHDT and CDR2 YNNKEL (reference sequence). Trimming at V came to 6 bases and at J to 1 base, leaving 8 bases not matched to a gene. CDR3 sequence reads: CASSHGGAFAKNIQYF. In DNA form, the CDR3 reads TGTGCCAGCAGTCACGGGGGGGCTTTCGCCAAAAACATTCAGTACTTC.

The genes are TRBV12-3 or TRBV12-4 and TRBJ1-5; D might be TRBD1 (5 bases). The CDR3 totals 13 residues. Trimming removed 5 bases from V and 1 base from J, with 6 bases in between. The chain's CDR3 is CASSTGSNQPQHF. As DNA, the CDR3 is TGTGCCAGCAGTACAGGAAGCAATCAGCCCCAGCATTTT.

The V call is TRBV7-3, the J call TRBJ2-2; D is unclear. V was clipped by 4 bases and J by 2 bases, with 8 bases between them. From germline, CDR1 is SGHTA and CDR2 FQGTGA. The CDR3 is made up of 14 amino acids. The CDR3 DNA follows: TGTGCCAGCAGCTCCTCTCCCAACACCGGGGAGCTGTTTTTT. Translating it yields CASSSSPNTGELFF.

The rearrangement joins TRBV7-6 to TRBJ1-4; TRBD1 aligns across 7 bases. Trimming took 1 base from V and 7 from J; bases not matched to a gene: 9. This CDR3 spans 16 amino acids. CDR1 is SGHVS, CDR2 FNYEAQ, per germline. This chain's CDR3 is CASSLGEAGGGEKLFF. The CDR3 DNA reads as TGTGCCAGCAGCTTAGGCGAGGCAGGGGGAGGTGAAAAACTGTTTTTT.

This clone came up once. The chain carries TRBV10-3 and TRBJ2-2, with TRBD2 matching over 7 bases. V lost 2 bases and J lost 6; bases outside the gene matches: 9. Germline CDR1 reads ENHRY; CDR2 reads SYGVKD. This CDR3 region has 16 residues. The CDR3 sequence: CAISERRLASAGELFF. The CDR3 DNA reads as TGTGCCATCAGTGAGCGGAGACTAGCTTCCGCCGGGGAGCTGTTTTTT.

This rearrangement joins TRBV2 to TRBJ2-5, with TRBD1 identical over 7 bases. The CDR3 is 12 residues long. V shed 3 bases, J shed 10 bases, and the junction held 5 bases outside the gene matches. CDR1 and CDR2 (germline): SNHLY, FYNNEI. CDR3 region: CASSEGRGYQYF. The CDR3 DNA sequence: TGTGCCAGCAGTGAGGGCAGGGGGTACCAGTACTTC. Filled out from reference TRBV2 and TRBJ2-5, the complete variable domain reads EPEVTQTPSHQVTQMGQEVILRCVPISNHLYFYWYRQILGQKVEFLVSFYNNEISEKSEIFDDQFSVERPDGSNFTLKIRSTKLEDSAMYFCASSEGRGYQYFGPGTRLLVL.

Here the CDR3 reads CASSKAAGALPTYGYTF. DNA for the CDR3: TGTGCCAGCAGCAAAGCGGCAGGGGCTCTCCCCACCTATGGCTACACCTTC. J is TRBJ1-2 and V is TRBV21-1; TRBD1, the table's D call, was not compared with the DNA. TRBV21-1 is designated a pseudogene. The CDR3 extends over 17 amino acids.

The V call is TRBV2, the J call TRBJ1-3, with 8 bases matching TRBD1. The CDR3 extends over 14 amino acids. Per the germline V gene, CDR1 is SNHLY and CDR2 is FYNNEI. With V trimmed by 8 bases and J by 3 bases, 6 bases remained unmatched. This chain's CDR3 is CASAPGQDGNTIYF. CDR3 nucleotide sequence: TGTGCCAGCGCTCCGGGACAGGATGGAAACACCATATATTTT.

The V call is TRBV9, the J call TRBJ1-2, with 7 bases aligning to TRBD1. CDR1 is SGDLS, CDR2 YYNGEE, per germline. V lost 4 bases and J lost 4; bases outside the gene matches: 13. CDR3 length equals 16 residues. The CDR3 DNA reads as TGTGCCAGCAGCCCCACTACCGGGACAGACGTCTATGGCTACACCTTC. This translates into CASSPTTGTDVYGYTF.

The chain recombines TRBV5-1 with TRBJ2-7; D gene unclear. Trimming left V 7 bases short and J 2 bases short, with 13 bases between. The V gene's germline CDR1 is SGHRS and CDR2 YFSETQ. The CDR3 loop spans 13 amino acids. The DNA for the CDR3 is TGCGCCAGCCTTCAGATCAATACCTACGAGCAGTACGTC. Translating it yields CASLQINTYEQYV.

Points on this clone: Other DNA sequences in the sample encode the same CDR3. The rearrangement uses TRBV27 and TRBJ2-1; 11 bases fit TRBD2. The germline CDR1 and CDR2 sequences are MNHEY and SMNVEV (reference sequence). J gave up 4 bases and V 6 bases, and 5 bases lay outside the gene matches. This CDR3 is 15 amino acids long. The CDR3 here is CASRTVAGGYNEQFF. CDR3 DNA sequence: TGTGCCAGCAGAACGGTAGCGGGGGGGTACAATGAGCAGTTCTTC.

The chain carries TRBV4-1 and TRBJ2-2; 8 nucleotides match TRBD2. V lost 6 bases and J lost 7; bases outside the gene matches: 1. The CDR3 totals 12 residues. Germline CDR1 reads MGHRA; CDR2 reads YSYEKL. This chain's CDR3 is CASSLAGGELFF. In DNA form, the CDR3 reads TGCGCCAGCAGTCTAGCGGGCGGGGAGCTGTTTTTT.

The chain is built from TRBV2 and TRBJ2-6, with 7 positions matching TRBD2. Unmatched junction bases numbered 0, after V lost 3 bases and J lost 1 base. The CDR3 has 15 amino acids. Looked up from germline, CDR1 is SNHLY and CDR2 is FYNNEI. CDR3 residues: CASSEGGSGANVLTF. The CDR3 DNA sequence: TGTGCCAGCAGTGAGGGGGGGTCTGGGGCCAACGTCCTGACTTTC. The full variable domain, completed using reference TRBV2 and TRBJ2-6, is EPEVTQTPSHQVTQMGQEVILRCVPISNHLYFYWYRQILGQKVEFLVSFYNNEISEKSEIFDDQFSVERPDGSNFTLKIRSTKLEDSAMYFCASSEGGSGANVLTFGAGSRLTVL.

V usage is TRBV6-5 and J usage is TRBJ1-4; possible D gene TRBD1, 6 bases. Germline loops: CDR1 MNHEY, CDR2 SVGAGI. V lost 5 bases to trimming and J lost 3 bases, with 13 bases between them. The CDR3 sequence is 15 residues long. DNA of the CDR3: TGTGCCAGCAGTCCGGGGGAGGGGGCTAATGAAAAACTGTTTTTT. Translation: CASSPGEGANEKLFF.

This sequence joins TRBV10-3 and TRBJ1-3, with no clear D. V was pared by 7 bases and J by 4 bases, with 11 bases between. This CDR3 region has 13 residues. Per germline, CDR1 ENHRY and CDR2 SYGVKD. The DNA of the CDR3 is TGTGCCATCACGAGTGATTCGGGAAACACCATATATTTT. It yields the protein CAITSDSGNTIYF.

V and J are TRBV18 and TRBJ2-1; no reliable D call. CDR1 KGHSH and CDR2 LQKENI come from the germline V gene. The CDR3 loop spans 13 amino acids. V gave up 3 bases and J gave up 1 base, with 4 bases separating them. As DNA, the CDR3 is TGTGCCAGCTCACCGGAGTCCTACAATGAGCAGTTCTTC. Translation: CASSPESYNEQFF.

The chain employs TRBV5-1 and TRBJ1-1; D possibly corresponds to TRBD1 (6 bases). Trimming removed 0 bases at V and 4 bases at J, with 13 bases between. Germline V gene sequence: CDR1 SGHRS, CDR2 YFSETQ. The CDR3 covers 15 residues. CDR3 amino acids: CASSLDAGESTEAFF. The CDR3 coding sequence is TGCGCCAGCAGCTTGGATGCAGGGGAGTCCACTGAAGCTTTCTTT.